The 15 T cell receptor beta chains given below trace back to one sample, sequenced in a study of control samples from healthy donors and cancer patients (dated by TCRdb to about 2020). The library relied on the immunoSEQ multiplex PCR assay. As stored in TCRdb, this immuneACCESS dataset retains in-frame rearrangements with V and J assigned. A fraction of the clones does not appear; measured against another copy, unresolved V genes explain less than half of the discrepancy, and the remainder lacks a known reason. Counted in this sample were more than 60,000 clones; around 86% of them appeared once. The ten largest clones take up roughly a tenth of the sample. Sample: PBMCs. These receptors originate from a woman in her forties or fifties with colorectal cancer.

This clone came up a few times. This chain connects TRBV7-2 to TRBJ1-5, with TRBD1 matching 7 bases. The CDR3 is made up of 14 amino acids. Unmatched junction bases numbered 4, after V lost 2 bases and J lost 6 bases. The V gene's germline CDR1 is SGHTA and CDR2 FQGNSA. The chain's CDR3 is CASSLRQGGQPQHF. In nucleotides, the CDR3 is TGTGCCAGCAGCTTACGACAGGGAGGTCAGCCCCAGCATTTT.

J is TRBJ1-1 and V is TRBV13; D is unresolved. The CDR3 is 14 residues long. The V end was cut by 5 bases, the J end by 0 bases, with 10 bases between. Germline CDR1 reads PRHDT; CDR2 reads FYEKMQ (reference sequence). For the CDR3, the DNA is TGTGCCAGCAGCCCCGGTCGCATGAACACTGAAGCTTTCTTT. Its translation: CASSPGRMNTEAFF.

The chain has TRBV11-1 and TRBJ2-7; D might be TRBD2 (5 bases). The V and J ends lost 1 base and 6 bases respectively, with 10 bases between them. This CDR3 comprises 13 residues. The germline V gene encodes CDR1 SGHAT and CDR2 FQDESV (reference sequence). CDR3 coding DNA: TGTGCCAGCAGCTTAGGAGAGGGTTCCGAGCAGTACGTC. Its protein is CASSLGEGSEQYV.

The V gene is TRBV28, the J gene TRBJ2-3; D assignment may be TRBD1 or TRBD2 (5 bases each). This CDR3 comprises 16 residues. V lost 0 bases, J lost 2 bases, and 12 bases lay in between. CDR1 and CDR2 (germline): MDHEN, SYDVKM. The CDR3 reads CASSLWRGPTTDTQYF. For the CDR3, the DNA is TGTGCCAGCAGTTTATGGAGGGGCCCCACCACAGATACGCAGTATTTT.

V is TRBV6-5 and J is TRBJ1-5, with 10 bases that match TRBD1. With V trimmed by 4 bases and J by 4 bases, 7 bases remained unmatched. Germline loops: CDR1 MNHEY, CDR2 SVGAGI. The CDR3 runs 16 residues. The CDR3 is CASSSGTGDGNQPQHF. The CDR3, as DNA: TGTGCCAGCAGTTCCGGGACAGGGGACGGAAATCAGCCCCAGCATTTT.

The V call is TRBV24-1, the J call TRBJ2-3; D is perhaps TRBD1 (5 bases). Germline CDR1 KGHDR, CDR2 SFDVKD. V was clipped by 2 bases and J by 0 bases, with 11 bases between them. There are 16 residues in the CDR3. CDR3 sequence: CATSDYRSASTDTQYF. CDR3 DNA sequence: TGTGCCACCAGTGATTACAGGAGTGCTAGCACAGATACGCAGTATTTT.

This clone has a handful of counts. J is TRBJ1-1 and V is TRBV18; possible D gene TRBD1, 5 bases. CDR3 size: 13 residues. Trimming took 5 bases from V and 1 from J, leaving 8 bases between them. The germline CDR1 and CDR2 sequences are KGHSH and LQKENI. The CDR3 region is CASSVDKNTEAFF. The CDR3 DNA is TGTGCCAGCTCAGTGGACAAGAACACTGAAGCTTTCTTT.

The CDR3 DNA follows: TGTGCCAGCTCATCGCCAGCGAAGGGCTATGGCTACACCTTC. Its translation is CASSSPAKGYGYTF. The chain uses TRBV18 and TRBJ1-2; D is unresolved. The CDR3 has 14 amino acids. Deletions cut 5 bases from V and 4 bases from J, with 14 bases between. CDR1 is KGHSH, CDR2 LQKENI, per germline.

V gene TRBV18 combines with J gene TRBJ2-7; maybe TRBD2 (6 bases). Trimming removed 4 bases from V and 3 bases from J, with 16 bases in between. Looked up from germline, CDR1 is KGHSH and CDR2 is LQKENI. The CDR3 consists of 15 residues. The CDR3 protein is CASSQGGSELYEQYV. The CDR3, as DNA: TGTGCCAGCTCACAGGGAGGCAGTGAACTCTACGAGCAGTACGTC.

The gene calls are TRBV19 and TRBJ1-6; TRBD1 matches at 7 bases. With 7 bases clipped from V and 8 bases from J, the junction kept 8 bases outside the gene matches. CDR1 and CDR2 (germline): LNHDA, SQIVND (reference sequence). This CDR3 is 14 amino acids long. CDR3 sequence (DNA): TGTGCCAGTACCCTAGGACAGGCACATTCACCCCTCCACTTT. This gives the protein CASTLGQAHSPLHF.

This clone was seen more than once but under ten times. Additional DNA sequences in this sample encode the identical CDR3. The rearrangement links TRBV11-1 to TRBJ1-5; TRBD1 agrees at 10 bases. The CDR3 has 13 residues. V shed 5 bases, J shed 7 bases, and the junction held 2 bases outside the gene matches. Germline CDR1 is SGHAT and CDR2 is FQDESV (reference sequence). The CDR3 protein is CASSPDRGQPQHF. For the CDR3, the DNA is TGTGCCAGCAGCCCGGACAGGGGGCAGCCCCAGCATTTT.

V is TRBV19 and J is TRBJ1-1; D might be TRBD1 (5 bases). The V and J ends lost 5 bases and 2 bases respectively, with 18 bases between them. This CDR3 comprises 16 residues. Germline-derived CDR1 and CDR2 are LNHDA and SQIVND (reference sequence). CDR3 bases: TGTGCCAGTAGTCTAGTTCTCGGGGCCTCCAACACTGAAGCTTTCTTT. Protein sequence: CASSLVLGASNTEAFF.

The chain combines TRBV6-2 or TRBV6-3 with TRBJ1-2; D is unclear. Germline values: CDR1 MNHEY, CDR2 SVGEGT. The CDR3 is made up of 14 amino acids. V gave up 0 bases and J gave up 1 base, with 6 bases separating them. For the CDR3, the DNA is TGTGCCAGCAGTTACTCGGGCGGTAACTATGGCTACACCTTC. This gives the protein CASSYSGGNYGYTF.

The V and J genes are TRBV12-3 or TRBV12-4 and TRBJ1-1, with D unresolved. The CDR3 sequence is 13 residues long. V was pared by 3 bases and J by 5 bases, with 10 bases between. The CDR3 protein is CASSFNGATEAFF. CDR3 nucleotide sequence: TGTGCCAGCAGTTTTAACGGAGCTACTGAAGCTTTCTTT.

The chain couples TRBV18 to TRBJ1-1; D perhaps matches TRBD1 (6 bases). The V gene lost 4 bases and the J gene lost 5 bases, with 14 bases spanning the gap. Germline CDR1 is KGHSH and CDR2 is LQKENI. The CDR3 consists of 14 residues. The CDR3 here is CASSQGGERTEAFF. CDR3 coding DNA: TGTGCCAGCTCACAAGGGGGGGAGCGGACTGAAGCTTTCTTT.